The entry that follows covers one T cell receptor beta chain sequence. This entry comes from a study of blood T cell repertoires in COVID-19. Background on the study: Donors in the United States, Italy and Spain gave samples during acute or convalescent COVID-19. Nucleic acid was either cDNA or gDNA, and it came from T cells, B-cell-depleted T cells, or PBMCs.

This CDR3 contains 15 residues. CDR1 and CDR2 from the germline V gene are SGHRS and YFSETQ. V lost 3 bases and J lost 8; bases outside the gene matches: 11. Per the study methods: Nucleated cell counts were estimated from reference gene primer amplification. Using immunoSEQ multiplex PCR, the repertoire was profiled, and TCRdb retains in-frame clones only, with some absent. That table furnishes V, J and clone size, whereas the DNA furnished D and trimming. The data show 95,000 to 120,000 clones, 81% seen once. The sequence was obtained from a man aged 50 or older with acute or convalescent COVID-19. The chain links TRBV5-1 to TRBJ1-2, with 9 bases fitting TRBD1. The sequencing input was peripheral blood. The CDR3 protein is CASSWNPGTGTGYTF. The CDR3 bases are TGCGCCAGCAGCTGGAATCCCGGGACAGGGACCGGCTACACCTTC.